This T cell receptor beta chain was sequenced in a study of T cell clonality in common variable immunodeficiency. Study findings and constraints: CVID subjects had higher TCRbeta clonality than healthy controls, most marked in about a third. Reportedly, TCR beta sequences from common variable immunodeficiency showed fewer deletions and N-nucleotide insertions. The cause of increased CVID clonality remains unclear without subpopulation sequencing.

Note on this clone: As yet, its antigen is unknown. The read terminates 3 residues ahead of where the CDR3 ends, so the germline J gene completes it.

CVID and control samples used equivalent genomic DNA input. Data came from immunoSEQ multiplex PCR; TCRdb stores just in-frame clones and leaves some out. The repertoire consists of about 26,000 clones, none detected only once. The CDR3 runs to 14 residues. Germline CDR1 reads SEHNR; CDR2 reads FQNEAQ (reference sequence). J was trimmed by 6 bases and V by 1 base; bases with no gene match: 5. The rearrangement links TRBV7-9 to TRBJ1-1, with TRBD1 matching over 7 bases. The TCR was taken from a human donor with common variable immunodeficiency. Material for sequencing was peripheral blood mononuclear cells. The part of the CDR3 DNA that was read is TGTGCCAGCAGCTTAGAGGGGGCTAGGGCTGAA. This gives the protein CASSLEGARAE. The CDR3 in its entirety is CASSLEGARAEAFF.